One sample yielded the 14 T cell receptor beta chains listed below, sequenced in a study of cytomegalovirus exposure and HLA in healthy donors. It was with 60 Vbeta and 13 Jbeta primers that the PCR ran. Sequencing was performed with immunoSEQ multiplex PCR; in TCRdb, only in-frame clones are kept and a portion is missing. The data show over 75,000 clones, roughly 85% seen once. The sequencing input was PBMCs. All receptors derive from a female donor in good health and CMV-seronegative.

This sequence joins TRBV29-1 and TRBJ2-7; 11 bases align to TRBD1. CDR1 is SQVTM and CDR2 is ANQGSEA in the germline V gene. This CDR3 has 14 amino acids. The ends lost 5 bases at V and 5 bases at J; junction bases unmatched: 8. The CDR3 here is CSVSGQGAINEQYF. The CDR3 nucleotides are TGCAGCGTTTCTGGACAGGGGGCGATTAACGAGCAGTACTTC.

The V and J genes are TRBV10-3 and TRBJ1-1; D remains unclear. Germline V CDR1 and CDR2: ENHRY, SYGVKD. This CDR3 is 13 amino acids long. V shed 5 bases and J shed 1 base, with 8 bases lying between them. The DNA for the CDR3 is TGTGCCATCAGTCAACAGAGGAACACTGAAGCTTTCTTT. Its translation: CAISQQRNTEAFF.

The table lists this clone with a count of one. The rearrangement joins TRBV7-2 to TRBJ2-7; a possible D gene is TRBD1 (6 bases). Trimming shortened V by 4 bases and J by 4 bases, and 29 bases separated the two germline ends. Germline V lookup: CDR1 SGHTA, CDR2 FQGNSA. The CDR3 has 19 residues. CDR3 residues: CASSSLDPAGDRSPYEQYF. For the CDR3, the DNA is TGTGCCAGCAGCTCGCTGGACCCTGCAGGGGACCGCTCACCATACGAGCAGTACTTC.

The V call is TRBV7-2, the J call TRBJ2-7; D not certain. The CDR3 is made up of 12 amino acids. Germline values: CDR1 SGHTA, CDR2 FQGNSA. Trimming took 6 bases from V and 0 from J, leaving 6 bases between them. CDR3 loop: CASRLSSYEQYF. Here the CDR3 DNA reads TGTGCCAGCAGGCTAAGCTCCTACGAGCAGTACTTC.

The genes are TRBV5-1 and TRBJ2-1; TRBD2 matches 7 bases. V lost 4 bases to trimming and J lost 3 bases; unmatched junction nucleotides: 7. Germline CDR1 and CDR2: SGHRS and YFSETQ. There are 15 residues in the CDR3. The CDR3 protein is CASSPRRGVYNEQFF. CDR3 DNA sequence: TGCGCCAGCAGCCCCAGACGGGGGGTCTACAATGAGCAGTTCTTC.

This chain links TRBV28 with TRBJ2-3, with TRBD1 identical over 9 bases. This CDR3 contains 16 residues. V shed 6 bases and J 0 bases; nucleotides not matched to a gene: 7. Per germline, CDR1 MDHEN and CDR2 SYDVKM. CDR3 DNA: TGTGCCAGCAGGCCCCGGACAGGGGATAGCACAGATACGCAGTATTTT. The encoded protein is CASRPRTGDSTDTQYF.

This clone was seen a single time. The chain links TRBV6-5 to TRBJ2-1, with TRBD1 matching over 9 bases. J was trimmed by 7 bases and V by 4 bases; bases with no gene match: 2. CDR1 and CDR2 from the germline V gene are MNHEY and SVGAGI. The CDR3 consists of 13 residues. CDR3 amino acids: CASSWDRVNEQFF. Written as DNA, the CDR3 is TGTGCCAGCAGTTGGGACAGGGTTAATGAGCAGTTCTTC.

This chain links TRBV9 with TRBJ2-7, with a possible D match to TRBD1 (5 bases). The CDR3 contains 14 residues. Trimming left V 4 bases short and J 1 base short, with 12 bases between. CDR1 SGDLS and CDR2 YYNGEE come from the germline V gene. The CDR3 region has the DNA TGTGCCAGCAGCTCAGGGTTCAGGTCCTACGAGCAGTACTTC. Its translation is CASSSGFRSYEQYF. The variable domain in full, completed from reference TRBV9 and TRBJ2-7, reads DSGVTQTPKHLITATGQRVTLRCSPRSGDLSVYWYQQSLDQGLQFLIQYYNGEERAKGNILERFSAQQFPDLHSELNLSSLELGDSALYFCASSSGFRSYEQYFGPGTRLTVT.

The chain carries TRBV5-1 and TRBJ2-2; maybe TRBD1 (5 bases). This CDR3 has 15 amino acids. Germline V lookup: CDR1 SGHRS, CDR2 YFSETQ. V was trimmed by 4 bases and J by 0 bases, leaving 10 bases between them. The CDR3 reads CASSPDNANTGELFF. Here the CDR3 DNA reads TGCGCCAGCAGCCCGGACAACGCGAACACCGGGGAGCTGTTTTTT.

This sequence joins TRBV5-1 and TRBJ2-7; tentative D call: TRBD2 (5 bases). The CDR3 has 12 residues. The germline V gene has CDR1 SGHRS and CDR2 YFSETQ. V shed 0 bases and J shed 4 bases, with 5 bases lying between them. CDR3 residues: CASSLGGYEQYF. Written as DNA, the CDR3 is TGCGCCAGCAGCTTGGGAGGGTACGAGCAGTACTTC.

This chain joins TRBV4-2 and TRBJ2-1; no firm D call. CDR3 length: 16 amino acids. Per germline, CDR1 LGHNA and CDR2 YNFKEQ. The V end was cut by 0 bases, the J end by 4 bases, with 13 bases between. CDR3 sequence reads: CASSQDKQTLYNEQFF. The CDR3 coding sequence is TGTGCCAGCAGCCAAGATAAACAGACCCTTTACAATGAGCAGTTCTTC.

The J gene is TRBJ2-2, the V gene TRBV18, with 11 nucleotides matching TRBD2. The junction had 7 bases not matched to a gene; V was cut back by 2 bases and J by 2 bases. The CDR3 is made up of 18 amino acids. Germline CDR1 KGHSH, CDR2 LQKENI. The CDR3 reads CASSPSPTSGGNTGELFF. The CDR3 bases are TGTGCCAGCTCACCAAGCCCTACTAGCGGGGGTAACACCGGGGAGCTGTTTTTT.

The table lists this clone with a few counts. J is TRBJ1-4 and V is TRBV5-1; D is unclear. This CDR3 is 12 amino acids long. Trimming left V 4 bases short and J 6 bases short, with 7 bases between. Per the germline V gene, CDR1 is SGHRS and CDR2 is YFSETQ. The CDR3 nucleotides are TGCGCCAGCAGCGCCGGTGATGAAAAACTGTTTTTT. Translated, it gives CASSAGDEKLFF.

J is TRBJ2-7 and V is TRBV5-4, with 12 bases fitting TRBD2. The CDR3 length is 16 residues. The germline V gene encodes CDR1 SGHNT and CDR2 YYREEE (reference sequence). After removal of 4 bases from V and 2 bases from J, the junction contained 7 bases not matched to a gene. The DNA for the CDR3 is TGTGCCAGCAGCACGGGACTAGCGGGTGGGACCTACGAGCAGTACTTC. It translates to CASSTGLAGGTYEQYF.